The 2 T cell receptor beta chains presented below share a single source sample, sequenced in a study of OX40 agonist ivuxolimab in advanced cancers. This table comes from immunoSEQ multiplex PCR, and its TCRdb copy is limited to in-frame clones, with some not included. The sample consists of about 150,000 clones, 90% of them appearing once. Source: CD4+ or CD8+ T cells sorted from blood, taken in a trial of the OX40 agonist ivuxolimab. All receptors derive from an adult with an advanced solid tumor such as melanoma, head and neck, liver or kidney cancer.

The CDR3 reads CASSPGQPNTGELFF. CDR3 coding DNA: TGCGCCAGCAGCCCGGGACAGCCGAACACCGGGGAGCTGTTTTTT. The chain has TRBV5-1 and TRBJ2-2, with 7 positions matching TRBD1. This CDR3 is built from 15 residues. The ends lost 4 bases at V and 0 bases at J; junction bases unmatched: 3. CDR1 is SGHRS, CDR2 YFSETQ, per germline.

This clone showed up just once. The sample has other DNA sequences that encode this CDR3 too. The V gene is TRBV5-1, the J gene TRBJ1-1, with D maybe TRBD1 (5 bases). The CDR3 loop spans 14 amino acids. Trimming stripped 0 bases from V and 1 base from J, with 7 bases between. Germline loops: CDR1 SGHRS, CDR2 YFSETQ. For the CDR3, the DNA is TGCGCCAGCAGCTTGGCCCAGGGGAACACTGAAGCTTTCTTT. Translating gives CASSLAQGNTEAFF.